This is a list of T cell receptor beta chains from one sample in a study of T cells in Graves' hyperthyroidism and ophthalmopathy. MiXCR, applied by TCRdb to the multiplex PCR reads, yields one record per CDR3 protein. Here the sample spans hundreds of thousands of distinct CDR3 sequences, 15% to 20% being singletons. The sequenced sample was blood. The receptors derive from a woman aged 25 to 45 with Graves' hyperthyroidism. The CDR3 runs from the conserved cysteine through the conserved F or W. Each record gives: D gene, J gene, CDR3 length, V gene, clone size, CDR3 protein, CDR3 DNA. D genes are given only for firm matches. Clone sizes are given selectively: once, few, many, or a class where the clone is expanded.

TRBD2,TRBJ2-1,15,TRBV11-2,many,CASSPRAGDYNEQFF,TGTGCCAGCAGCCCCCGAGCGGGAGACTACAATGAGCAGTTCTTC
NA,TRBJ1-4,15,TRBV7-6,few,CASSLVGASLEKLFF,TGTGCCAGCAGCTTAGTGGGGGCTTCGTTGGAAAAACTGTTTTTT
TRBD2,TRBJ2-5,15,TRBV7-2,few,CASGVPGGPSGTQYF,TGTGCCAGCGGGGTCCCGGGAGGGCCCTCTGGGACCCAGTACTTC
NA,TRBJ1-5,15,TRBV28,many,CASSPRPGGNQPQHF,TGTGCCAGCAGTCCCCGGCCCGGGGGCAATCAGCCCCAGCATTTT
NA,TRBJ2-7,14,TRBV3-1,NA,CASSLHSFGGEQYF,TGTGCCAGCAGCCTCCACTCGTTCGGGGGCGAGCAGTACTTC
TRBD1,TRBJ1-4,15,TRBV6-1,once,CASSIDRGLGEKLFF,TGTGCCAGCAGTATAGACAGGGGGCTGGGGGAAAAACTGTTTTTT
NA,TRBJ1-2,15,TRBV15,NA,CATSREGVGGYGYTF,TGTGCCACCAGCAGAGAGGGAGTGGGGGGCTATGGCTACACCTTC
NA,TRBJ2-1,15,TRBV18,NA,CASSPLATVRGEQFF,TGTGCCAGCTCACCATTAGCGACCGTACGGGGTGAGCAGTTCTTC
NA,TRBJ1-5,15,TRBV28,NA,CASSRGTEPRQPQHF,TGTGCCAGCAGTCGGGGGACGGAACCCAGGCAGCCCCAGCATTTT
TRBD2,TRBJ2-2,14,TRBV28,many,CASTGGVNTGELFF,TGTGCCAGCACCGGGGGGGTAAACACCGGGGAGCTGTTTTTT
TRBD1,TRBJ1-2,15,TRBV3-1,NA,CASSHARDRGGGYTF,TGTGCCAGCAGCCATGCCCGGGACAGGGGAGGAGGCTACACCTTC
NA,TRBJ2-7,11,TRBV2,many,CASTSRYEQYF,TGTGCCAGCACCTCGAGATACGAGCAGTACTTC
TRBD1,TRBJ2-7,14,TRBV5-4,few,CASSSGQNSYEQYF,TGTGCCAGCAGCTCGGGACAGAACTCCTACGAGCAGTACTTC
NA,TRBJ2-5,12,TRBV20-1,few,CSASTSGETQYF,TGCAGTGCTAGTACTAGTGGGGAGACTCAGTACTTC
NA,TRBJ1-6,18,TRBV28,NA,CASSLHQAGRATNSPLHF,TGTGCCAGCAGTTTACATCAAGCGGGCAGGGCCACAAATTCACCCCTCCACTTT
NA,TRBJ2-3,14,TRBV5-1,many,CASSLGTAADTQYF,TGCGCCAGCAGCTTGGGAACCGCCGCAGATACGCAGTATTTT
NA,TRBJ2-3,13,TRBV2,many,CASSVSATDTQYF,TGTGCCAGCAGTGTTAGCGCGACAGATACGCAGTATTTT
TRBD2,TRBJ2-7,15,TRBV6-1,many,CASRPGTSRTYEQYF,TGTGCCAGCAGACCGGGGACTAGCAGAACCTACGAGCAGTACTTC
NA,TRBJ2-1,11,TRBV2,many,CASGYGNEQFF,TGTGCCTCCGGGTACGGCAATGAGCAGTTCTTC
NA,TRBJ1-2,13,TRBV6-5,many,CASSYSTGYGYTF,TGTGCCAGCAGTTACTCGACAGGCTATGGCTACACCTTC
TRBD2,TRBJ2-3,15,TRBV10-2,NA,CASRWTSGSPDTQYF,TGCGCCAGCCGATGGACTAGCGGGAGCCCAGATACGCAGTATTTT
NA,TRBJ1-1,17,TRBV7-2,many,CASSLVDVGVVNTEAFF,TGTGCCAGCAGCTTAGTTGATGTGGGGGTCGTGAACACTGAAGCTTTCTTT
NA,TRBJ2-3,13,TRBV13,many,CASSTPHTDTQYF,TGTGCCAGCAGCACCCCCCACACAGATACGCAGTATTTT
NA,TRBJ2-5,15,TRBV12-3/TRBV12-4,many,CASSSRTGGGETQYF,TGTGCCAGCAGTTCCCGGACAGGCGGGGGGGAGACCCAGTACTTC
NA,TRBJ1-1,14,TRBV18,many,CASSREGRGTEAFF,TGTGCCAGCTCACGGGAGGGCAGGGGCACTGAAGCTTTCTTT
TRBD1,TRBJ1-3,20,TRBV6-5,NA,CASSSPTGTGFLRPGNTIYF,TGTGCCAGCAGTTCCCCGACCGGGACAGGGTTTTTACGCCCTGGAAACACCATATATTTT
NA,TRBJ1-1,14,TRBV5-1,many,CASSSGQMGTEAFF,TGCGCCAGCAGCTCAGGACAGATGGGCACTGAAGCTTTCTTT
TRBD1,TRBJ2-1,16,TRBV24-1,many,CATSDSPGTGDNEQFF,TGTGCCACCAGTGACTCTCCGGGGACAGGAGACAATGAGCAGTTCTTC
TRBD1,TRBJ1-5,13,TRBV12-3/TRBV12-4,many,CASKRQGVQPQHF,TGTGCCAGCAAGAGACAGGGGGTTCAGCCCCAGCATTTT
NA,TRBJ1-6,11,TRBV3-1,few,CASGPYSPLHF,TGTGCCAGCGGACCCTATTCACCCCTCCACTTT
NA,TRBJ2-1,15,TRBV6-6,few,CASSYRDGRINEQFF,TGTGCCAGCAGTTACCGGGACGGGAGAATCAATGAGCAGTTCTTC
NA,TRBJ2-7,15,TRBV19,few,CATAPGPHPFYEQYF,TGTGCCACCGCCCCCGGGCCGCATCCATTCTACGAGCAGTACTTC
TRBD2,TRBJ2-1,15,TRBV9,NA,CASSPAVREGNKQFF,TGTGCCAGCAGCCCAGCCGTCCGGGAGGGTAATAAGCAGTTCTTC
NA,TRBJ2-7,14,TRBV6-2/TRBV6-3,many,CASAWDALRDEQYF,TGTGCCAGCGCTTGGGACGCGTTAAGGGACGAGCAGTACTTC
NA,TRBJ2-7,13,TRBV11-1,few,CASSYALIYEQYF,TGTGCCAGCAGCTACGCGTTGATCTACGAGCAGTACTTC
TRBD1,TRBJ1-1,16,TRBV18,many,CASSPSTDRGDTEAFF,TGTGCCAGCTCACCGTCGACGGACAGGGGCGACACTGAAGCTTTCTTT
NA,TRBJ1-6,16,TRBV2,many,CASSLGPRTYNSPLHF,TGTGCCAGCAGCTTGGGCCCCAGAACCTATAATTCACCCCTCCACTTT